Given below is one TCR beta chain in context. The data derive from a study of blood T cell repertoires in COVID-19. Study-wide context: PBMCs, B-cell-depleted T cells, or T cells were the source of the cDNA or gDNA that made up the material.

Germline-derived CDR1 and CDR2 are MNHEY and SVGAGI. V was trimmed by 6 bases and J by 1 base, leaving 7 bases between them. This CDR3 has 14 amino acids. Data came from immunoSEQ multiplex PCR; TCRdb stores just in-frame clones and leaves some out. The sample records 200,000 to 300,000 clones, 80% to 85% being singletons. The sequence came from a woman between 55 and 75 years old with active or convalescent COVID-19. The sample was peripheral blood. The rearrangement links TRBV6-5 to TRBJ2-6; D remains ambiguous. The CDR3 nucleotides are TGTGCCAGCAGAAGACTGTCTGGGGCCAACGTCCTGACTTTC. Residues: CASRRLSGANVLTF.